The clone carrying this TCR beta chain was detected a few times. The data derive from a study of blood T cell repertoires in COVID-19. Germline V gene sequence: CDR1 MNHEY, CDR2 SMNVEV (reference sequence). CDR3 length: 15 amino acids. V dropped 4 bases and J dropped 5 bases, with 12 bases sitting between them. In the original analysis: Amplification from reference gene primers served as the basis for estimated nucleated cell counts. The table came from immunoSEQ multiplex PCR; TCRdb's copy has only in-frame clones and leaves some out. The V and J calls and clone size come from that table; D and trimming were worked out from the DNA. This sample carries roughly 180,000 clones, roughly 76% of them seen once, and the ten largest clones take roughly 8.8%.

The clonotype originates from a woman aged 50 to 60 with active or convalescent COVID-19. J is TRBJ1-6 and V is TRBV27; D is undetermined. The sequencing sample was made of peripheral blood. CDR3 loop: CASSWRDSNNSPLHF. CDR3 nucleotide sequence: TGTGCCAGCAGTTGGCGGGATTCCAATAATTCACCCCTCCACTTT.